These T cell receptor beta chains were read from a single sample in a study of shared clonotypes between healthy human individuals. Here immunoSEQ multiplex PCR was the method, and the copy in TCRdb shows in-frame clones only, minus some. Of over a million clones in the sample, approximately 78% were seen once. Sequencing used memory CD4+ T cells from PBMCs. The source of these receptors is a man between 18 and 29 years old in good health. Some clones in this sample may be carry-over from other donors' samples. Each CDR3 is given with its conserved first and last residue. A D gene is named only where the DNA matches it firmly. Clone sizes are given selectively: once, few, many, or a class where the clone is expanded.

J gene,clone size,D gene,V gene,CDR3 DNA,CDR3 protein
TRBJ1-2,-,-,TRBV27,TGTGCCAGCAGTCCCCGGACAGCGGCATATGGCTACACCTTC,CASSPRTAAYGYTF
TRBJ2-3,-,-,TRBV27,TGTGCCAGCAGTTCACCCGGCCGTTGGGATACGCAGTATTTT,CASSSPGRWDTQYF
TRBJ2-2,-,TRBD1,TRBV5-4,TGTGCCAGCAGCCGAGGACAGGGGGGGAACACCGGGGAGCTGTTTTTT,CASSRGQGGNTGELFF
TRBJ1-2,-,-,TRBV5-1,TGCGCCAGCAGCTTGGGGCAGGGAGCTAACTATGGCTACACCTTC,CASSLGQGANYGYTF
TRBJ1-2,-,TRBD1,TRBV12-5,TGTGCTAGTGGTTCGGGACAGGGAAACTATGGCTACACCTTC,CASGSGQGNYGYTF
TRBJ2-5,-,TRBD2,TRBV5-1,TGCGCCAGCAGCACTGGCACTAGCGGGCAGACCCAGTACTTC,CASSTGTSGQTQYF
TRBJ1-5,few,-,TRBV4-1,TGCGCCAGCAGCCAAGATCACGGGAATCAGCCCCAGCATTTT,CASSQDHGNQPQHF
TRBJ2-3,-,-,TRBV4-1,TGCGCCAGCAGCCAAGTTCGATCAGCGGATACGCAGTATTTT,CASSQVRSADTQYF
TRBJ1-4,many,-,TRBV2,TGTGCCAGCAGTTGGGGAGGAGCTGGTGAAAAACTGTTTTTT,CASSWGGAGEKLFF
TRBJ2-7,-,-,TRBV30,TGTGCCTGGGGGGGTGGCAGGGGCCCCTACGAGCAGTACTTC,CAWGGGRGPYEQYF
TRBJ1-2,-,TRBD1,TRBV4-1,TGCGCCAGCAGCCAAGTTTCGGGACAGGGAAAGTACTATGGCTACACCTTC,CASSQVSGQGKYYGYTF
TRBJ1-1,-,-,TRBV5-3,TGTGCCAGAAGCTTGTGGCCCGGGAACACTGAAGCTTTCTTT,CARSLWPGNTEAFF
TRBJ2-3,-,TRBD1,TRBV10-3,TGTGCCATCAGCGCCGACAGGGGGCTTGGAGATACGCAGTATTTT,CAISADRGLGDTQYF
TRBJ2-2,-,-,TRBV28,TGTGCCAGCACTTTCCCGATCACCGGGGAGCTGTTTTTT,CASTFPITGELFF
TRBJ1-2,few,TRBD1,TRBV29-1,TGCAGCGTGTCAGGGGGCGCGGGCTATGGCTACACCTTC,CSVSGGAGYGYTF
TRBJ2-7,-,-,TRBV7-2,TGTGCCAGCAGTATGACATACAGGAACGAGCAGTACTTC,CASSMTYRNEQYF
TRBJ1-1,-,-,TRBV9,TGTGCCAGCAGACAGGACGGAACCACTCCGCTTGAAGCTTTCTTT,CASRQDGTTPLEAFF
TRBJ2-7,once,-,TRBV11-2,TGTGCCAGCACCCGCTCCTACGAGCAGTACTTC,CASTRSYEQYF
TRBJ2-1,-,-,TRBV7-8,TGTGCCAGCAGCGGAGATTACGATGGAGTGCAGTTCTTC,CASSGDYDGVQFF
TRBJ2-1,once,-,TRBV5-1,TGCGCCAGCAGCTTGATAGACCCCTCCTACAATGAGCAGTTCTTC,CASSLIDPSYNEQFF
TRBJ2-7,-,TRBD1,TRBV6-6,TGTGCCAGCAGTTACCCGGGACAGACAAACGAGCAGTACTTC,CASSYPGQTNEQYF
TRBJ2-7,-,-,TRBV11-2,TGTGCCAGCAGCTTAGAAAGGACGTCACTATACGAGCAGTACTTC,CASSLERTSLYEQYF
TRBJ1-3,-,-,TRBV6-6,TGTGCCAGCAGCCAAGGGGGGGGTGTATACACCATATATTTT,CASSQGGGVYTIYF
TRBJ2-2,-,-,TRBV7-8,TGTGCCAGCGAGCCCGACAGGCGGGGCACCGGGGAGCTGTTTTTT,CASEPDRRGTGELFF
TRBJ1-1,-,-,TRBV28,TGTGCCACCTCGGGGACGCTGAACACTGAAGCTTTCTTT,CATSGTLNTEAFF
TRBJ2-3,many,-,TRBV27,TGTGCCAGCAGACGAACTAGCACCCCGCTAGATACGCAGTATTTT,CASRRTSTPLDTQYF
TRBJ2-1,many,TRBD2,TRBV6-5,TGTGCCAGCTTCAGCGGGAGGAACTACAATGAGCAGTTCTTC,CASFSGRNYNEQFF
TRBJ2-7,-,-,TRBV5-5,TGTGCCAGCAGCTTGGTAGATTCCTACGAGCAGTACTTC,CASSLVDSYEQYF
TRBJ1-2,-,TRBD1,TRBV5-6,TGTGCCAGCAGCGGGTCGCTGGGACAGGGGGGTGGCTACACCTTC,CASSGSLGQGGGYTF